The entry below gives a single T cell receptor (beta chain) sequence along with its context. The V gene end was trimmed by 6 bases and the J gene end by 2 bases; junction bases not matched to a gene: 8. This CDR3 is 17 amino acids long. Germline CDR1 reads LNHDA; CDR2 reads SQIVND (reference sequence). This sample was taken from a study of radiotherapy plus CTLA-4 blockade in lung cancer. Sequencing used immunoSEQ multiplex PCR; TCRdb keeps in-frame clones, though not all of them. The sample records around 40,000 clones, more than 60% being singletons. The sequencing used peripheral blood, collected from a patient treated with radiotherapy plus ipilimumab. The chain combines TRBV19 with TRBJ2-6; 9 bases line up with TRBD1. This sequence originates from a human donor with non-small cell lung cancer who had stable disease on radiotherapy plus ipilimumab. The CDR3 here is CASSPTGGTTGANVLTF. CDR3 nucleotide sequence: TGTGCCAGTAGCCCGACAGGGGGAACAACTGGGGCCAACGTCCTGACTTTC.